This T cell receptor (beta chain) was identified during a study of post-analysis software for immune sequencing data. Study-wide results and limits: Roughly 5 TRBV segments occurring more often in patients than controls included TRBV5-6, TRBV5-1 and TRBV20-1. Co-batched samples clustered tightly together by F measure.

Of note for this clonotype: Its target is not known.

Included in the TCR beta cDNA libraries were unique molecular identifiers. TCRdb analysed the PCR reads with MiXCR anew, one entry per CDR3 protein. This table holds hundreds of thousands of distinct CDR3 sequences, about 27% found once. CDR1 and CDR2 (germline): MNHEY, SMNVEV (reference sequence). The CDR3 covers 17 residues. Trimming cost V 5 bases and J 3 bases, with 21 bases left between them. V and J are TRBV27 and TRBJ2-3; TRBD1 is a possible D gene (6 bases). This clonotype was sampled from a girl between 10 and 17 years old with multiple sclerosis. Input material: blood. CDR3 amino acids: CASSLQRRRQGTDTQYF. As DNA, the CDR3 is TGTGCCAGCAGTCTCCAGCGGAGGAGGCAGGGGACAGATACGCAGTATTTT.